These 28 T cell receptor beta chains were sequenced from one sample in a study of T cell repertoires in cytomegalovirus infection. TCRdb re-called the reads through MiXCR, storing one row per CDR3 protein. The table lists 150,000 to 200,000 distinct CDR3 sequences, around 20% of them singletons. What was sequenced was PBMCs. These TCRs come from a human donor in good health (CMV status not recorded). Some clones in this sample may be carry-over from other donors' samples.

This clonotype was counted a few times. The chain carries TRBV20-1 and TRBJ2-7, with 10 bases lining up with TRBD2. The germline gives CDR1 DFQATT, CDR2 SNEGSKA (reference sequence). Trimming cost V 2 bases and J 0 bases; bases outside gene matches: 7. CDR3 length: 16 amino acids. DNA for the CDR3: TGCAGTGCTAGAACGGCTAGCGGGAGAGGCTCCTACGAGCAGTACTTC. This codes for CSARTASGRGSYEQYF.

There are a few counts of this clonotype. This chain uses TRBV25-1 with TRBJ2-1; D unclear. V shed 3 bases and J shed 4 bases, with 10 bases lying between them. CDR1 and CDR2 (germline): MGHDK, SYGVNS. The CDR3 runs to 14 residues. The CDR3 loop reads CASSDSLGYNEQFF. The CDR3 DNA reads TGTGCCAGCAGTGACAGCCTTGGGTACAATGAGCAGTTCTTC.

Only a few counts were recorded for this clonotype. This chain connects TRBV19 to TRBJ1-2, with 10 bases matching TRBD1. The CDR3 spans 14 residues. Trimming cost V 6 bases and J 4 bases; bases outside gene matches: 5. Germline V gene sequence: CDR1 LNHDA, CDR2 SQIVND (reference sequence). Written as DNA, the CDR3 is TGTGCCAGTAGAACGACAGGGGGCGTCTATGGCTACACCTTC. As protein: CASRTTGGVYGYTF.

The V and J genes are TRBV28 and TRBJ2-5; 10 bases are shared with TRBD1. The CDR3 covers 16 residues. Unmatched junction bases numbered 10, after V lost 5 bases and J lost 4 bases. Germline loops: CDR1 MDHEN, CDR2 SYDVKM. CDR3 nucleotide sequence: TGTGCCAGCAGTCCATACCGGACAGGGGGTGGAGAGACCCAGTACTTC. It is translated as CASSPYRTGGGETQYF.

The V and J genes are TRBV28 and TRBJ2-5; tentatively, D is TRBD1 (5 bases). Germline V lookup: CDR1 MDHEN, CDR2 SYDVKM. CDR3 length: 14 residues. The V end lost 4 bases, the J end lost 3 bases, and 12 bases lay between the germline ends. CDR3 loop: CASSSSGLEETQYF. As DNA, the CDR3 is TGTGCCAGCAGTTCCTCAGGGCTAGAAGAGACCCAGTACTTC.

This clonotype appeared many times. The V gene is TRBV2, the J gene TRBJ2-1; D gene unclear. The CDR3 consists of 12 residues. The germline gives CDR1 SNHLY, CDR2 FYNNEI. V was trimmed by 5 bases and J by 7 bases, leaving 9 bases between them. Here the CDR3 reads CASSHLSNEQFF. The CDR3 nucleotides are TGTGCCAGCAGTCACCTTTCGAATGAGCAGTTCTTC.

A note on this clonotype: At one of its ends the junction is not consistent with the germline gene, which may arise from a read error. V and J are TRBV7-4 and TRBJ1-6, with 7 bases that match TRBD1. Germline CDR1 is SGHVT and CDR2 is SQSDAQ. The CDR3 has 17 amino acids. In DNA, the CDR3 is TGTGCCAGCAGCTCGAACGACAGGGACGTAGTAGATTCACCCCTCGACTTT. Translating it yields CASSSNDRDVVDSPLDF.

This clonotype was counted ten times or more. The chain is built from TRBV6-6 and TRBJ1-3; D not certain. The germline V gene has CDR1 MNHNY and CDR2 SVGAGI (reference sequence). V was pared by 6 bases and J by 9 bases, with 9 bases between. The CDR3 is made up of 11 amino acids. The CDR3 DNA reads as TGTGCCAGCAGCGACGACGGCACCATATATTTT. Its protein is CASSDDGTIYF.

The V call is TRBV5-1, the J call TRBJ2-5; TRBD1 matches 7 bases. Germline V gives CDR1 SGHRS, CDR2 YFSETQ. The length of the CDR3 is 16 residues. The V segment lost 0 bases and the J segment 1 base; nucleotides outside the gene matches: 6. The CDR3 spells CASSLGQGAFQETQYF. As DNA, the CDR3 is TGCGCCAGCAGCTTGGGACAGGGCGCCTTCCAAGAGACCCAGTACTTC.

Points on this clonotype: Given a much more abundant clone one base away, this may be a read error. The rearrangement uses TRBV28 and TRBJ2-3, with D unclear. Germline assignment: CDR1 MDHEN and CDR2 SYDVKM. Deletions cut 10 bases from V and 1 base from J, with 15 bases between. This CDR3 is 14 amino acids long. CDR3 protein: CAICMGSGTDTQYF. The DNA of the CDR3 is TGTGCCATTTGCATGGGTTCTGGCACAGATACGCAGTATTTT.

This chain's CDR3 is CSARSGQGIPYEQYF. CDR3 nucleotides: TGCAGTGCTAGATCCGGACAGGGTATTCCCTACGAGCAGTACTTC. The chain links TRBV20-1 to TRBJ2-7, with 8 bases identical to TRBD1. Germline CDR1 is DFQATT and CDR2 is SNEGSKA (reference sequence). V was clipped by 2 bases and J by 2 bases; unmatched bases: 8. CDR3 length: 15 residues.

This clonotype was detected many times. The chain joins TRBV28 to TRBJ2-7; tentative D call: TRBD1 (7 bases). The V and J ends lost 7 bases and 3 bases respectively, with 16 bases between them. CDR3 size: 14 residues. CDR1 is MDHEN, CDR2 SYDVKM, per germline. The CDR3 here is CASKEGAIIYEQYF. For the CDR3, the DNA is TGTGCCAGCAAGGAGGGGGCGATAATCTACGAGCAGTACTTC.

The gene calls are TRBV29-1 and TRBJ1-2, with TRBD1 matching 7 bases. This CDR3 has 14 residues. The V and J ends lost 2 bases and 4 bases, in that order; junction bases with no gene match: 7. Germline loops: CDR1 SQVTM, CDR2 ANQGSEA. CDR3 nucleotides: TGCAGCGTTGAATCTCCGGGACAGATCTATGGCTACACCTTC. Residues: CSVESPGQIYGYTF.

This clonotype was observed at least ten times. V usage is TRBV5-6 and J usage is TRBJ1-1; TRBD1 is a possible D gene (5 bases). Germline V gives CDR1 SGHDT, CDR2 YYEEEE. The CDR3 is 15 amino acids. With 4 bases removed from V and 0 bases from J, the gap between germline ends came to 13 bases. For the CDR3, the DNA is TGTGCCAGCAGCCCGGCGGGGCGAATGAACACTGAAGCTTTCTTT. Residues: CASSPAGRMNTEAFF.

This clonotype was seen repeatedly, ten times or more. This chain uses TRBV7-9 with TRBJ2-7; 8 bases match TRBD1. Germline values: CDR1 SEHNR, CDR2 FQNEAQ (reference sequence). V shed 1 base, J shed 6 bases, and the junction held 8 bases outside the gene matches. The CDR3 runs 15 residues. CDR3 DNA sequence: TGTGCCAGCAGCTTAGGGGGGACAGGAGGGAGCGAGCAGTACTTC. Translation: CASSLGGTGGSEQYF.

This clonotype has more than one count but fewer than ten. CDR3 residues: CASSTAQEKFGETQYF. As DNA, the CDR3 is TGTGCCAGCAGTACAGCGCAAGAAAAGTTCGGGGAGACCCAGTACTTC. The rearrangement links TRBV12-3 or TRBV12-4 to TRBJ2-5, with no clear D. This CDR3 spans 16 amino acids. Trimming removed 5 bases at V and 5 bases at J, with 21 bases between.

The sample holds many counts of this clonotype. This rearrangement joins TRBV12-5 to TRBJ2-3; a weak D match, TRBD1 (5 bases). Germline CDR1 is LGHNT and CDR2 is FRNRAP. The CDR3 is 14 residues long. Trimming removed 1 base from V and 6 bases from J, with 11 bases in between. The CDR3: CASGLGQGADTQYF. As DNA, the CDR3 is TGTGCTAGTGGTTTGGGGCAGGGCGCGGATACGCAGTATTTT.

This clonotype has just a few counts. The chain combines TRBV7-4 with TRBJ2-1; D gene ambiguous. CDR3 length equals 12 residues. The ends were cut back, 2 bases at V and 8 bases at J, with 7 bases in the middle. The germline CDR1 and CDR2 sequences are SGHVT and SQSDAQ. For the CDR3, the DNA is TGTGCCAGCAGCTTAAATTACGATGAGCAGTTCTTC. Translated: CASSLNYDEQFF.

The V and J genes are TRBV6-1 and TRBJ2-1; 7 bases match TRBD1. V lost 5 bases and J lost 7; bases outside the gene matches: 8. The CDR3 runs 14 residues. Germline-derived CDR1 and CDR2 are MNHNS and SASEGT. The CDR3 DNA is TGTGCCAGCAGTCCCGGGACAGCCATAAATGAGCAGTTCTTC. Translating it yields CASSPGTAINEQFF.

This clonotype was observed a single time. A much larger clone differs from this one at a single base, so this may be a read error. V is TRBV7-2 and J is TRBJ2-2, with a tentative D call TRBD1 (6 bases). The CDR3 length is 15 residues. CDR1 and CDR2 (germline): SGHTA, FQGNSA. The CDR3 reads CDSSFPQGPLGELFF. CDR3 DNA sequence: TGTGACAGCAGCTTCCCACAGGGTCCTCTGGGGGAGCTGTTTTTT.

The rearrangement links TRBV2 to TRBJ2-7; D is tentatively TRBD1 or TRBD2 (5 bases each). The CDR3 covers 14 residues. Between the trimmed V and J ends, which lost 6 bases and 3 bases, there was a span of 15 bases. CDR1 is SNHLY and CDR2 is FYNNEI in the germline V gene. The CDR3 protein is CASRSSGTHYEQYF. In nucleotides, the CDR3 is TGTGCCAGCAGGTCTTCCGGGACCCACTACGAGCAGTACTTC.

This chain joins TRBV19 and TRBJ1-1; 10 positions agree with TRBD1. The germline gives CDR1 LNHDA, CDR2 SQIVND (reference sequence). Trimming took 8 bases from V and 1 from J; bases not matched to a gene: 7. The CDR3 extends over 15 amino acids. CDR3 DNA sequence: TGTGCCAGTGTGGACAGGGGGTCGGGGAACACTGAAGCTTTCTTT. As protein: CASVDRGSGNTEAFF.

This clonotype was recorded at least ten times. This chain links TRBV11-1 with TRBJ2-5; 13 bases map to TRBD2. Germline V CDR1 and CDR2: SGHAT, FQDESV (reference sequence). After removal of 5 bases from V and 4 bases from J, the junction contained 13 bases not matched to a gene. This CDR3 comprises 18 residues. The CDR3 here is CASSTSSLGLAGRETQYF. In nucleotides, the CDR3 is TGTGCCAGCAGCACATCAAGCCTGGGACTAGCGGGGCGAGAGACCCAGTACTTC.

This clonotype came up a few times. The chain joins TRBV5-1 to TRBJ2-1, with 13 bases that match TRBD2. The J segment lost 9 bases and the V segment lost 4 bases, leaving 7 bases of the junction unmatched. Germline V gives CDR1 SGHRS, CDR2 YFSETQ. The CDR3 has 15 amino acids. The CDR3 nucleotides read TGCGCCAGCAGCCCAGGACTAGCGGGAGTTTTTGAGCAGTTCTTC. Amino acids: CASSPGLAGVFEQFF.

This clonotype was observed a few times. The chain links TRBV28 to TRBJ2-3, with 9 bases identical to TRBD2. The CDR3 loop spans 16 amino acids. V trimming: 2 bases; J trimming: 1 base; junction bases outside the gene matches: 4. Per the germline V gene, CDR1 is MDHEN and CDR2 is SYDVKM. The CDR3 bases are TGTGCCAGCAGTTTACAGGTAGCGGGAGGCACAGATACGCAGTATTTT. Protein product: CASSLQVAGGTDTQYF.

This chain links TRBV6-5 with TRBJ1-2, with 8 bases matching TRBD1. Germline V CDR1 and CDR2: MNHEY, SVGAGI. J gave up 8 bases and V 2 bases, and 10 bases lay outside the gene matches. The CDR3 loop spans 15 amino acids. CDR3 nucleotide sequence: TGTGCCAGCAGTTACCGGGGATTACAGGGGGAAGGCTACACCTTC. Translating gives CASSYRGLQGEGYTF.

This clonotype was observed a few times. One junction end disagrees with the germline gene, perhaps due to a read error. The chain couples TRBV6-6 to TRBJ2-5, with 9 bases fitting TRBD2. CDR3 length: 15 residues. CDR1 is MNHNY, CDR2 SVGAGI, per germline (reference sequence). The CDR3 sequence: CASSHSSGVTKTQYF. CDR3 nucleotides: TGTGCCAGCAGTCACTCTAGCGGGGTTACGAAGACCCAGTACTTC.

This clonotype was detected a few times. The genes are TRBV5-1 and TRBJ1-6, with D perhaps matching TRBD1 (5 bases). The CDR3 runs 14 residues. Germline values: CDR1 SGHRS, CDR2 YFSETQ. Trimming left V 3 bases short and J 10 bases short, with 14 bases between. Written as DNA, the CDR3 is TGCGCCAGCAGCTCTAGACAGACGGACTCACCCCTCCACTTT. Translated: CASSSRQTDSPLHF.